A selection of T cell receptor beta chains follows, all from one sample in a study of siplizumab effects on memory and regulatory T cells. These receptors lack a known antigen. Measured with immunoSEQ multiplex PCR; TCRdb has only the in-frame clones, and not every one. The table records 8,500 to 10,000 clones, 40% of them present only once. Sequenced sample: CFSE-low (dividing) CD4+ T cells sorted from an allogeneic mixed lymphocyte reaction. Receptors were obtained from a human donor in good health; the cells came from an allogeneic mixed lymphocyte reaction. CDR3s leave out the opening cysteine and the closing phenylalanine or tryptophan. Size is stated for part of the rows, as once, few or many counts, or as a class when the clone is expanded.

NA,TRBJ1-5,TRBV5-5,ASSLGWGRGTNQPQH
medium-sized,TRBJ2-7,TRBV19,ASSPGLVPTYEQY
medium-sized,TRBJ1-1,TRBV29-1,SGGQGDTEAF
NA,TRBJ1-2,TRBV6-6,ASKTGQGRGGYT
NA,TRBJ2-6,TRBV2,ASRETGGASGANVLT
NA,TRBJ2-5,TRBV5-1,ASTAEPVKETQY
NA,TRBJ2-2,TRBV28,AGRKGGANGELF
NA,TRBJ2-5,TRBV2,ASSGLAGGPQY
NA,TRBJ2-3,TRBV5-1,ASSFQDFDTDTQY
few,TRBJ2-1,TRBV10-2,ASKLAGGDNEQF
medium-sized,TRBJ2-7,TRBV19,ASSIWGSGRGEQY
NA,TRBJ2-6,TRBV5-4,ASSPSSGANVLT
medium-sized,TRBJ2-1,TRBV7-3,ASSLGLAGGDEQF
NA,TRBJ1-2,TRBV6-1,ASRTGIAGYT
NA,TRBJ2-2,TRBV30,AWSGGGPGELF
NA,TRBJ2-3,TRBV7-2,ASSLGSSRSTDTQY
few,TRBJ2-1,TRBV2,ASRPSGGPSQF
few,TRBJ2-7,TRBV5-1,ASSWTGTPLYEQY
NA,TRBJ2-7,TRBV18,ASSPQMSYEQY
NA,TRBJ2-2,TRBV6-1,ASRGAENTGELF
medium-sized,TRBJ1-5,TRBV6-5,ASSFTVLPGNQPQH
medium-sized,TRBJ1-2,TRBV5-1,ASSWGQGAPDGYT
medium-sized,TRBJ2-7,TRBV7-2,ASSARTGGFYEQY
NA,TRBJ2-7,TRBV5-1,ASSSRGLEKQY
NA,TRBJ2-1,TRBV5-4,ASSSLADYYNEQF
once,TRBJ1-1,TRBV7-2,ASSHIRDTTQAF
once,TRBJ1-3,TRBV6-5,ASSRTGAGGNTIY
medium-sized,TRBJ1-2,TRBV18,ASSGDRNYGYT
medium-sized,TRBJ2-1,TRBV7-7,ASSLRLAGVGHNEQF
NA,TRBJ1-2,TRBV30,AWSGGQGASGYT
NA,TRBJ2-7,TRBV30,AWRDDSGRASLYEQY
medium-sized,TRBJ2-7,TRBV4-1,ASSHPSKTYEQY
NA,TRBJ2-1,TRBV6-5,ASRNPTSGSTEQF
NA,TRBJ2-1,TRBV30,AWSVMGSSYNEQF
NA,TRBJ2-3,TRBV14,ASSQGTAADTQY
NA,TRBJ1-5,TRBV6-1,ASSFRGEQPQH
NA,TRBJ2-3,TRBV7-2,ASSLDAGADTQY
NA,TRBJ1-1,TRBV7-3,ASSLMAANTEAF
few,TRBJ2-1,TRBV5-5,ASSLIGEQF
NA,TRBJ2-6,TRBV5-1,ASSLGTGCGSSGANVLT
NA,TRBJ2-3,TRBV6-6,ASSALRAGIGY